This TCR beta chain was captured by sequencing in a study of T cell changes during pregnancy in multiple sclerosis. Sequencing used immunoSEQ multiplex PCR; TCRdb keeps in-frame clones, though not all of them. The table includes about 17,000 clones, approximately 91% detected once. Trimming left V 7 bases short and J 0 bases short, with 19 bases between. The germline CDR1 and CDR2 sequences are LNHDA and SQIVND (reference sequence). The CDR3 spans 16 residues. The specimen comprised CD8+ T cells from peripheral blood mononuclear cells, sampled after pregnancy. The chain is built from TRBV19 and TRBJ2-7; a possible D gene is TRBD2 (6 bases). The receptor comes from a female donor in good health, enrolled as a control in a pregnancy study. The CDR3 protein is CASNPTPGLLSYEQYF. In DNA form, the CDR3 reads TGTGCCAGTAATCCTACGCCGGGACTCCTCTCCTACGAGCAGTACTTC.